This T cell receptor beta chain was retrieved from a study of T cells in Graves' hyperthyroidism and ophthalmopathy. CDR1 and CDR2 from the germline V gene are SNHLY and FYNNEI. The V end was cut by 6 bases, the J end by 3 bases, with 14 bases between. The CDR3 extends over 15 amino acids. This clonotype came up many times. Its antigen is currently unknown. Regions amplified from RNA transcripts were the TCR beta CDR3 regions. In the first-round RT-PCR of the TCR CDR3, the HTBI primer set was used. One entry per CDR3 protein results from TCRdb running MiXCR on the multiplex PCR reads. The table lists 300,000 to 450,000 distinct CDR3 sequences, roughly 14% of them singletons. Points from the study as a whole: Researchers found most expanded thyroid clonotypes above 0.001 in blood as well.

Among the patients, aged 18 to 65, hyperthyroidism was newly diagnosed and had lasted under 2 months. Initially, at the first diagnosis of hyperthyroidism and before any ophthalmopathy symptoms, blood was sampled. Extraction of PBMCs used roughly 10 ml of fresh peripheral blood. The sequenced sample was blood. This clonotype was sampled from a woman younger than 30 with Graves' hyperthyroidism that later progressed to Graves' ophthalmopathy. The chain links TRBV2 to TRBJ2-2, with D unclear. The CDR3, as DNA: TGTGCCAGCAGCGCCCGGGCGTCCTACACCGGGGAGCTGTTTTTT. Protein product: CASSARASYTGELFF.